This TCR beta chain originates from a study of beta chain features in type 1 diabetes. Study results and caveats: Shorter TCRB CDR3s, moderately but significantly so, were found in Type 1 diabetes patients in all four CD4+ subsets. The question left open here concerned HLA type influencing TCRB rearrangement. Using cDNA template may skew counts toward highly expressing activated cells. In patients and controls equally, PCR might favor templates that are shorter. Diminished insertions and augmented deletions at VDJ junctions characterized type 1 diabetes patients.

Of note for this clone: The antigen is undetermined.

The entirety of the isolated RNA underwent reverse transcription, so expressed TCRB transcripts were sequenced. Clones were sequenced by immunoSEQ multiplex PCR, and TCRdb holds only the in-frame ones, with some missing. This sample has around 30,000 clones, with less than 75% found just once. CDR3 length: 12 amino acids. Germline CDR1 and CDR2: SQVTM and ANQGSEA. J was trimmed by 3 bases and V by 7 bases; bases with no gene match: 5. The sequenced material came from Tregs from blood. This sequence joins TRBV29-1 and TRBJ1-2; 7 bases align to TRBD1. The sequence derives from a woman aged 25 to 45 with type 1 diabetes. The CDR3 nucleotides read TGCAGCGCGAAGGGGACAGACTATGGCTACACCTTC. Amino acids: CSAKGTDYGYTF.